A selection of T cell receptor beta chains follows, all from one sample in a study of patients and donors after allogeneic stem cell transplantation. MiXCR, run by TCRdb on the RT-PCR reads, gives a single entry per CDR3 protein. In the table there are fewer than 75,000 distinct CDR3 sequences, about 26% of which are singletons. Sequencing was done on a sample of blood, either unsorted or a sorted T cell fraction (not recorded which). These TCRs come from a human donor who was either an allogeneic HSCT recipient or a stem cell or donor lymphocyte infusion donor (not recorded which). It is not recorded whose cells these are; they may come from a transplant donor. Both conserved end residues are part of each CDR3. A D gene is named only where the DNA matches it firmly. A clone size is listed for some rows: how often the clone was seen (once, few, many), or a class if it is expanded.

few	TRBD2	TRBV18	TRBJ2-7	TGTGCCAGCCACCGGACTAGCGGATTGGGGGAGCAGTACTTC	CASHRTSGLGEQYF
NA	NA	TRBV11-1	TRBJ2-2	TGTGCCAGCAGCCCAACCGGGACGTCGAGGGACACCGGGGAGCTGTTTTTT	CASSPTGTSRDTGELFF
NA	NA	TRBV29-1	TRBJ2-1	TGCAGCGTTGCGCTGTCGCCCTCCTACAATGAGCAGTTCTTC	CSVALSPSYNEQFF
NA	TRBD1	TRBV3-1	TRBJ2-1	TGTGCCAGCAGCCAAGAGGGGCAGGGGGCGATCAGTGAGCAGTTCTTC	CASSQEGQGAISEQFF
few	TRBD2	TRBV4-3	TRBJ2-2	TGCGCCAGCAGCCGAAGGACTAGCGGGAAACTCGGGGAGCTGTTTTTT	CASSRRTSGKLGELFF
few	NA	TRBV5-5	TRBJ1-6	TGTGCCAGCAGCTTCGACGGGGTTGGACCCAATAATTCACCCCTCCACTTT	CASSFDGVGPNNSPLHF
few	NA	TRBV15	TRBJ2-3	TGTGCCACCAGCAGCCTGATGGGGGGATTGGGCACAGATACGCAGTATTTT	CATSSLMGGLGTDTQYF
few	NA	TRBV7-2	TRBJ2-5	TGTGCCAGCAGCTTAGGACCAAACCAAGAGACCCAGTACTTC	CASSLGPNQETQYF
few	NA	TRBV19	TRBJ1-1	TGTGCCAGTAGTATATGGGTAAGGGGACTGTTGAACACTGAAGCTTTCTTT	CASSIWVRGLLNTEAFF
few	NA	TRBV7-2	TRBJ1-5	TGTGCCAGTAGGACAGGCAATCAGCCCCAGCATTTT	CASRTGNQPQHF
few	NA	TRBV10-3	TRBJ1-1	TGTGCCATCAGTGAGTCAACAGGGAAGAACACTGAAGCTTTCTTT	CAISESTGKNTEAFF
NA	NA	TRBV20-1	TRBJ2-1	TGCAGTGCTAGAGATTTGGGATCCTCCTACAATGAGCAGTTCTTC	CSARDLGSSYNEQFF
few	NA	TRBV24-1	TRBJ2-2	TGTGCCACCAGTGATTTTTCCCCCATTGGTTACACCGGGGAGCTGTTTTTT	CATSDFSPIGYTGELFF
few	NA	TRBV12-3/TRBV12-4	TRBJ2-5	TGTGCCAGCAGTTTGTACGGGGCCCTCCAAGAGACCCAGTACTTC	CASSLYGALQETQYF
NA	NA	TRBV20-1	TRBJ2-7	TGCAGTGCAAAGGGACACTTCTCCTACGAGCAGTACTTC	CSAKGHFSYEQYF
NA	NA	TRBV5-5	TRBJ1-5	TGTGCCAGCAGCTTGCTCTGGGGGAGCGATCAGCCCCAGCATTTT	CASSLLWGSDQPQHF
NA	NA	TRBV21-1	TRBJ1-1	TGTGCCAGCACCTTCAGGGGGTGCACTGAAGCTTTCTTT	CASTFRGCTEAFF
NA	NA	TRBV24-1	TRBJ2-1	TGTGCCACCAGACCCGGGACATCCAGCCAGAATGAGCAGTTCTTC	CATRPGTSSQNEQFF
few	NA	TRBV20-1	TRBJ2-1	TGCAGGGGGGGACGGGGAGCGGCGCAGTTCTTC	CRGGRGAAQFF
few	NA	TRBV21-1	TRBJ2-7	TGTGCCAGCAGCCGGACAGGCAACTACGAGCAGTACTTC	CASSRTGNYEQYF
NA	NA	TRBV3-1	TRBJ2-1	TGTGCCAGCAGCCAAGGTGGTCTAGCCAAGTACAATGAGCAGTTCTTC	CASSQGGLAKYNEQFF
few	NA	TRBV18	TRBJ1-1	TGTGCCAGCTCACGGGCTGGGAGGGGGGGCATGAACACTGAAGCTTTCTTT	CASSRAGRGGMNTEAFF
NA	NA	TRBV7-9	TRBJ2-4	TGTGCCAGCAGCGAACTAGTAGCCAAAAACATTCAGTACTTC	CASSELVAKNIQYF
NA	NA	TRBV10-3	TRBJ1-4	TGTGCCGCCGGACAATTTAATGAAAAACTGTTTTTT	CAAGQFNEKLFF